Below are 18 T cell receptor beta chains sequenced from a single sample in a study of blood T cell repertoires in COVID-19. This table comes from immunoSEQ multiplex PCR, and its TCRdb copy is limited to in-frame clones, with some not included. In the table there are more than 95,000 clones, more than 75% of which are singletons. The sample was peripheral blood. All receptors derive from a human donor in a cohort sampled during active COVID-19.

The chain recombines TRBV10-2 with TRBJ2-3, with D maybe TRBD2 (6 bases). The germline V and J ends were trimmed by 3 bases and 2 bases, with 12 bases remaining between them. This CDR3 comprises 15 residues. Germline lookup yields CDR1 WSHSY and CDR2 SAAADI. Written as DNA, the CDR3 is TGCGCCAGCAGTGATGTCGCTAGCGTCACAGATACGCAGTATTTT. Amino acids: CASSDVASVTDTQYF.

This clone was seen more than once but under ten times. This chain uses TRBV7-9 with TRBJ1-2, with 7 bases matching TRBD1. Trimming took 1 base from V and 7 from J; bases not matched to a gene: 3. The CDR3 covers 13 residues. CDR1 and CDR2 (germline): SEHNR, FQNEAQ (reference sequence). The CDR3 loop reads CASSLGGGGGYTF. The CDR3 bases are TGTGCCAGCAGCTTAGGAGGGGGCGGTGGCTACACCTTC.

The chain joins TRBV6-2 or TRBV6-3 to TRBJ1-2, with a tentative D call TRBD1 (6 bases). There are 17 residues in the CDR3. V was shortened by 5 bases and J by 7 bases, with 26 bases between the two germline ends. Germline V lookup: CDR1 MNHEY, CDR2 SVGEGT. CDR3 sequence reads: CASSDPTGTSSKIGYTF. The CDR3 bases are TGTGCCAGCAGTGACCCTACAGGGACGTCGAGCAAAATTGGCTACACCTTC.

The rearrangement links TRBV27 to TRBJ2-1; the match to TRBD1 covers 12 bases. This CDR3 is 20 amino acids long. V was clipped by 6 bases and J by 0 bases; unmatched bases: 15. Per germline, CDR1 MNHEY and CDR2 SMNVEV (reference sequence). The CDR3 nucleotides are TGTGCCAGCAGACGGAAACCGGGACAGGGGGCCTTGAGCTCCTACAATGAGCAGTTCTTC. It codes for CASRRKPGQGALSSYNEQFF.

The rearrangement links TRBV28 to TRBJ1-1; tentative D call: TRBD1 (5 bases). CDR3 length: 16 amino acids. Germline V gives CDR1 MDHEN, CDR2 SYDVKM. V shed 6 bases and J shed 1 base, with 18 bases lying between them. The CDR3 is CASSPLRVLGNTEAFF. The DNA of the CDR3 is TGTGCCAGCAGCCCTCTCAGGGTATTGGGGAACACTGAAGCTTTCTTT.

The rearrangement uses TRBV11-3 and TRBJ1-1; TRBD1 matches at 7 bases. V shed 0 bases, J shed 7 bases, and the junction held 14 bases outside the gene matches. CDR1 is SGHNT, CDR2 YENEEA, per germline. The CDR3 length is 17 residues. The CDR3 reads CASSLEERQGGLGEAFF. The CDR3 region has the DNA TGTGCCAGCAGCTTAGAGGAACGACAGGGAGGCTTGGGTGAAGCTTTCTTT.

V and J are TRBV7-3 and TRBJ2-2; 8 nucleotides align to TRBD2. The germline V gene has CDR1 SGHTA and CDR2 FQGTGA. The CDR3 loop spans 17 amino acids. V gave up 2 bases and J gave up 0 bases; unmatched junction bases: 5. The CDR3 spells CASSLSGGGPNTGELFF. The CDR3 DNA is TGTGCCAGCAGCTTATCTGGCGGGGGGCCGAACACCGGGGAGCTGTTTTTT.

This chain joins TRBV5-1 and TRBJ1-6; 7 bases align to TRBD1. V lost 5 bases to trimming and J lost 9 bases; unmatched junction nucleotides: 5. CDR3 length: 13 residues. The germline V gene has CDR1 SGHRS and CDR2 YFSETQ. The CDR3 sequence is CASRTDRVSPLHF. In nucleotides, the CDR3 is TGCGCCAGCAGGACCGACAGGGTTTCACCCCTCCACTTT.

The V gene is TRBV7-2, the J gene TRBJ2-1; TRBD2 aligns across 7 bases. V lost 8 bases and J lost 7; bases outside the gene matches: 14. The CDR3 consists of 15 residues. Germline assignment: CDR1 SGHTA and CDR2 FQGNSA. The DNA of the CDR3 is TGTGCCAGCCGTTCATACGCGGGAGCAACGAATGAGCAGTTCTTC. Translated, it gives CASRSYAGATNEQFF.

The gene calls are TRBV18 and TRBJ2-7, with TRBD1 identical over 11 bases. CDR3 length: 16 amino acids. V lost 3 bases and J lost 7; bases outside the gene matches: 11. Germline lookup yields CDR1 KGHSH and CDR2 LQKENI. Here the CDR3 reads CASSPRGTGGRGEQYF. The CDR3 coding sequence is TGTGCCAGCTCACCGCGAGGGACAGGGGGTCGTGGGGAGCAGTACTTC. Variable domain in full (rest from reference TRBV18 and TRBJ2-7): NAGVMQNPRHLVRRRGQEARLRCSPMKGHSHVYWYRQLPEEGLKFMVYLQKENIIDESGMPKERFSAEFPKEGPSILRIQQVVRGDSAAYFCASSPRGTGGRGEQYFGPGTRLTVT.

The V call is TRBV7-9, the J call TRBJ2-3; 10 nucleotides align to TRBD2. The CDR3 has 15 residues. Germline loops: CDR1 SEHNR, CDR2 FQNEAQ (reference sequence). J was trimmed by 3 bases and V by 4 bases; bases with no gene match: 4. The CDR3 DNA is TGTGCCAGCAGCTCCCTAGCGGGAGAAACAGATACGCAGTATTTT. This translates into CASSSLAGETDTQYF.

This clone turned up a few times. The chain uses TRBV4-1 and TRBJ1-2, with D possibly TRBD1 on 5 matching bases. The CDR3 contains 15 residues. Trimming took off 1 base at V and 3 bases at J, with 12 bases between the two ends. CDR1 MGHRA and CDR2 YSYEKL come from the germline V gene. CDR3 amino acids: CASSQVFGQHYGYTF. DNA of the CDR3: TGCGCCAGCAGCCAAGTCTTTGGACAACACTATGGCTACACCTTC.

CDR3 sequence: CASSDGGTGYNEQFF. In DNA, the CDR3 is TGTGCCAGCAGTGACGGCGGGACTGGGTACAATGAGCAGTTCTTC. This rearrangement joins TRBV2 to TRBJ2-1, with a weak D call TRBD2 (6 bases). Germline CDR1 reads SNHLY; CDR2 reads FYNNEI. This CDR3 has 15 amino acids. V was pared by 3 bases and J by 4 bases, with 13 bases between.

J is TRBJ1-5 and V is TRBV15; the D gene is possibly TRBD1 (6 bases). Germline V gene data show CDR1 as LNHNV and CDR2 as YYDKDF (reference sequence). The V and J ends lost 5 bases and 6 bases respectively, with 14 bases between them. The CDR3 has 14 residues. DNA for the CDR3: TGTGCCACCAGCGCCAGGGGAAGTGGTCAGCCCCAGCATTTT. This translates into CATSARGSGQPQHF.

The chain uses TRBV7-3 and TRBJ2-1; perhaps TRBD1 as D (6 bases). This CDR3 is 13 amino acids long. The V end was cut by 2 bases, the J end by 12 bases, with 14 bases between. Germline lookup yields CDR1 SGHTA and CDR2 FQGTGA. The CDR3 coding sequence is TGTGCCAGCAGCTTAGCGGGCGTGGGGGCGCAGTTCTTC. It codes for CASSLAGVGAQFF.

The CDR3 DNA reads as TGTGCCAGCAGCCATCCGCCGGGTGGCAGGATTTGGGGGAGGAGCACTGAAGCTTTCTTT. This sequence encodes CASSHPPGGRIWGRSTEAFF. This chain connects TRBV4-2 to TRBJ1-1; D possibly corresponds to TRBD1 (5 bases). Germline V lookup: CDR1 LGHNA, CDR2 YNFKEQ. CDR3 length: 20 residues. V lost 3 bases to trimming and J lost 4 bases, with 30 bases between them.

This rearrangement joins TRBV5-3 to TRBJ2-7; no clear D. TRBV5-3 is sorted into the ORF group, with uncertain function. V lost 5 bases and J lost 5, with 20 bases in between. The CDR3 loop spans 15 amino acids. CDR3: CARRLKSGVEDEQYF. CDR3 DNA: TGTGCCAGAAGACTCAAATCGGGTGTTGAGGACGAGCAGTACTTC.

The J gene is TRBJ2-5, the V gene TRBV5-6; possible D gene TRBD2, 7 bases. The germline gives CDR1 SGHDT, CDR2 YYEEEE. The CDR3 is 16 amino acids. The V end was cut by 6 bases, the J end by 0 bases, with 18 bases between. The CDR3 sequence: CASTGSGGIYQETQYF. The CDR3 DNA follows: TGTGCCAGCACAGGTTCGGGGGGCATATACCAAGAGACCCAGTACTTC.